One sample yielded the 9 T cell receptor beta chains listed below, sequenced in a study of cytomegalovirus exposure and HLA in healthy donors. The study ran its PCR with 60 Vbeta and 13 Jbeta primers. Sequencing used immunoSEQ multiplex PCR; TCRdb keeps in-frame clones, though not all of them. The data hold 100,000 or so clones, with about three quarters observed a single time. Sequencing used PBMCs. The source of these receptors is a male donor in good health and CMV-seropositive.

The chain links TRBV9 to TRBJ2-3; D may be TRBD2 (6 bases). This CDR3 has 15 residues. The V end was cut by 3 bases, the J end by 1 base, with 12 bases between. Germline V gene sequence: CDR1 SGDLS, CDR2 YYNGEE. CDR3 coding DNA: TGTGCCAGCAGCGAGGAGGGACGGGGCACAGATACGCAGTATTTT. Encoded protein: CASSEEGRGTDTQYF.

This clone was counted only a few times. The CDR3 region is CASESGQDYEQYF. DNA of the CDR3: TGTGCCAGCGAGTCGGGACAGGACTACGAGCAGTACTTC. This chain uses TRBV11-2 with TRBJ2-7, with 8 bases matching TRBD1. The J segment lost 3 bases and the V segment lost 8 bases, leaving 6 bases of the junction unmatched. CDR1 SGHAT and CDR2 FQNNGV come from the germline V gene. The CDR3 contains 13 residues.

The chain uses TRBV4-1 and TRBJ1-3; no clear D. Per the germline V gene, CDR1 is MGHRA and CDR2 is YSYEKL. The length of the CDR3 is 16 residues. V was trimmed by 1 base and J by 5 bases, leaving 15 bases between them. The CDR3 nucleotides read TGCGCCAGCAGCCAAGTCTCCTTGATACCTAGAAACACCATATATTTT. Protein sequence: CASSQVSLIPRNTIYF.

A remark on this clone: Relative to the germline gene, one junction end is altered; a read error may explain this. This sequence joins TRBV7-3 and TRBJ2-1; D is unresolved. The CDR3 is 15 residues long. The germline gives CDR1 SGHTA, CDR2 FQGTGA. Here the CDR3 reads CASSRAASSSNEQFF. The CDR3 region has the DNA TGTGCCAGCAGCCGCGCGGCGTCCTCCTCCAATGAGCAGTTCTTC.

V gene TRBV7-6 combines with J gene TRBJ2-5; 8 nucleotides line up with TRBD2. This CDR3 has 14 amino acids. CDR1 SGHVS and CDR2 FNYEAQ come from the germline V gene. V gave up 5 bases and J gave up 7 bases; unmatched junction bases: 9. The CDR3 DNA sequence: TGTGCCAGCAGCCGGACGGGACGGGAGGGGACCCAGTACTTC. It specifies CASSRTGREGTQYF. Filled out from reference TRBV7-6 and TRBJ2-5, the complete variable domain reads GAGVSQSPRYKVTKRGQDVALRCDPISGHVSLYWYRQALGQGPEFLTYFNYEAQQDKSGLPNDRFSAERPEGSISTLTIQRTEQRDSAMYRCASSRTGREGTQYFGPGTRLLVL.

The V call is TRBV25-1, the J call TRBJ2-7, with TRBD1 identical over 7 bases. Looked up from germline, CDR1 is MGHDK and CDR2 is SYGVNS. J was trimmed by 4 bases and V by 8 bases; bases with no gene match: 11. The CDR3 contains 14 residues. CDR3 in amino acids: CASSRETGNYEQYF. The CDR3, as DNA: TGTGCCAGCTCCCGCGAGACAGGGAATTACGAGCAGTACTTC.

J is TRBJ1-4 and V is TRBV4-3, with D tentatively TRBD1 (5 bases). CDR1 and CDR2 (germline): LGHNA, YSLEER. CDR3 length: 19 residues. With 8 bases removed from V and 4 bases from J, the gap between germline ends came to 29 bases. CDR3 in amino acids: CASGRSSTGPWGHNEKLFF. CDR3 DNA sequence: TGCGCCAGCGGCCGAAGCTCGACCGGCCCCTGGGGCCATAATGAAAAACTGTTTTTT.

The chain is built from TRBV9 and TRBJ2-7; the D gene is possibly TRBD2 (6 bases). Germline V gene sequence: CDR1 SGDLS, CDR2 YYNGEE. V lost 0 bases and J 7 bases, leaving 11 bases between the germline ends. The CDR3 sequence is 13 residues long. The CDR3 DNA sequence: TGTGCCAGCAGCGTAGGTGGGGGGAGTGAGCAGTACTTC. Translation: CASSVGGGSEQYF.

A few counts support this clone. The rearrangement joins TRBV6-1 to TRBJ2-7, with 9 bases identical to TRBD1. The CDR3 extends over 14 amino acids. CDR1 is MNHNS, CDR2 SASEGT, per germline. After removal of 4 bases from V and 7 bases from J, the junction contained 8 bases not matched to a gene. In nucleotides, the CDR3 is TGTGCCAGCAGTGTAAGGACAGGGGTAGATGAGCAGTACTTC. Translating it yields CASSVRTGVDEQYF.